This TCR beta chain was recovered during a study of vaccination and CD4 T cells after COVID-19 (dated by TCRdb to the early 2020s). For the wider study: Convalescent patients had a positive SARS-CoV-2 result on nasal swab PCR, and of these patients, fewer than ten had mild disease and one had severe disease. The convalescent cohort included six males and four females, with two Hispanic individuals, seven Caucasians, two Asians and one multiracial person. Each participant got two doses of either the Pfizer-BioNTech BNT162b2 vaccine (n=8) or the Moderna mRNA-1273 vaccine (n=2). Post-COVID blood samples from convalescent patients were collected a median of around 110 days after diagnosis, with a range of roughly 35 to 161 days. Post-vaccine blood samples were taken a median of approximately 70 days after the second vaccine dose, with a range of roughly 14 to 250 days. Culture stimuli were overlapping spike peptide pools from SARS-CoV-2 and from the common cold coronaviruses HCoV-NL63, HCoV-OC43 and HCoV-229E. In control cultures, a CEFX viral epitope pool was used as positive control, an HIV-1 Nef peptide pool was used as negative control, or no peptide was added. In 10 COVID-19 convalescent patients and a few infection-naive healthy vaccine recipients, researchers compared the spike-specific CD4+ TCR repertoire from before mRNA vaccination with the repertoire from after.

With respect to this clonotype: There is no known antigen for this receptor. The record has no base qualities; no much larger clone is one base away.

General findings and caveats noted by the study authors: The median count of SARS-CoV-2-reactive clonotypes went up from around 21 after infection to 38 after vaccination, although the change was not significant. Among the post-vaccine SARS-CoV-2-reactive clones in convalescent patients, a median approximately 86% showed up only after vaccination, which suggests vaccine-specific priming. Of the vaccine-specific clones in convalescent patients, 304 of 307, or nearly all, reacted only to SARS-CoV-2 spike and did not cross-react with common cold coronaviruses. Relatively few convalescent patients were included in the study, and early timepoints after natural infection were not analyzed.

Library construction relied on PCR. DNA from cultured CD4+ T cells was subjected to TCR sequencing with the Oncomine TCR Beta short-read assay at the Johns Hopkins FTIC core. Genomic DNA was extracted from the cultured CD4+ T cells with the QIAamp micro DNA kit. The Oncomine TCR Beta libraries from cultured CD4+ T cells were pooled using unique dual indexes and then sequenced on an Illumina iSeq 100. Regarding the original processing steps: Non-productive sequences were removed, and CDR3s not starting with C, not ending with F or W, or shorter than 7 amino acids were discarded. Antigen-specific clonotypes were identified with the MANAFEST web application by comparing peptide-stimulated wells with reference and other culture wells. To be called positive, a clone needed an FDR below 0.05, an odds ratio above 5, and a productive frequency above 0.1% in at least two of three replicate wells. A clonotype counted as cross-reactive if it showed significant expansion both in the SARS-CoV-2 spike wells and in at least one common cold coronavirus spike condition. Similarity between CDR3 sequences was evaluated in R version 3.6.1 using Levenshtein distances (stringdist) and unrooted phylogenetic trees (ape). TCRdb reworked the public reads: Q25 trimming with fastp, MiXCR clone assembly, productive beta chains retained. Every distinct CDR3 protein forms one entry, paired with its most common genes and DNA. What appears here as the V and J calls and clone size reflects TCRdb's work, not the paper's. The sample table records around 8,200 distinct CDR3 sequences; roughly a third of these occur just once. The ten biggest clones cover nearly 30% of the sample.

The treatment or condition label corresponds to: roughly ten-day PBMC culture with coronavirus spike peptide pools or control peptides (ViraFEST assay). The study used the ViraFEST assay, which expanded antigen-specific T cells with peptide pools and then identified expanded clonotypes by TCR sequencing. The convalescent patients' positive SARS-CoV-2 PCR tests were from March to December 2020, which was before the Alpha, Beta and Delta variants emerged in the United States. Each well held more than 1.5 million PBMCs cultured in IMDM containing around 5.1% human AB serum and approximately 9.4 IU/ml IL-2, with around 9.7 ug/ml peptide pools added. On days 3 and 7, half of the culture medium was replaced with fresh IL-2-containing medium. Once the cells had been in culture for around nine days, the EasySep CD4+ T cell isolation kit was used to isolate CD4+ T cells by negative selection. Ficoll-Paque Plus gradient centrifugation was used to isolate PBMCs from whole blood, and the isolated PBMCs were then either used fresh or cryopreserved at -140C. Triplicate wells were generally used for each culture condition.

The receptor comes from a human donor with COVID-19. Sequenced material: cultured CD4+ T cells from blood.

In nucleotides, the sequence is TGTGCCAGCAGCTCGTTGAGGCGCGACACCGGGGAGCTGTTTTTT. Translated, it reads CASSSLRRDTGELFF. Recombination joined TRBV6-1 with TRBJ2-2; no D gene call is confident. The germline ends are 14 bases apart after V is trimmed by 6 bases and J by 3 bases. The CDR3 runs 15 residues from the cysteine to the phenylalanine. Only the CDR3 DNA stays, 45 bases, in frame from base 1. Sequences MNHNS (CDR1) and SASEGT (CDR2) are obtained from the germline V gene.